This is a list of T cell receptor beta chains from one sample in a study of PD-L1 blockade in urothelial cancer. TCRdb's table, derived via immunoSEQ multiplex PCR, lists solely in-frame clones and lacks some. The data hold some 71,000 clones, with around four fifths observed a single time. Specimen: PBMCs, collected around atezolizumab (anti-PD-L1) treatment. These receptors all come from a man aged 35 to 55 with urothelial cancer. CDR3s include the opening cysteine and the closing phenylalanine or tryptophan. Fields, in order: J gene, V gene, D gene, clone size, CDR3 length, CDR3 protein, CDR3 DNA. The D gene is left open where the match is weak. A clone size is listed for some rows: how often the clone was seen (once, few, many), or a class if it is expanded.

TRBJ2-6	TRBV7-2	-	once	18	CASSLAGPRRSGANVLTF	TGTGCCAGCAGCTTAGCGGGCCCCCGAAGGTCTGGGGCCAACGTCCTGACTTTC
TRBJ2-1	TRBV19	-	-	13	CASSVSRGNEQFF	TGTGCCAGTAGTGTATCGCGGGGTAATGAGCAGTTCTTC
TRBJ1-2	TRBV19	-	few	14	CATNQGGARLGYTF	TGTGCCACCAACCAGGGAGGGGCGCGGTTGGGCTACACCTTC
TRBJ1-1	TRBV6-5	TRBD1	-	12	CASQGASIQAFF	TGTGCCAGCCAGGGGGCGTCAATCCAAGCTTTCTTT
TRBJ2-7	TRBV25-1	-	-	13	CASRWASSYEQYF	TGTGCCAGCAGGTGGGCCAGCTCCTACGAGCAGTACTTC
TRBJ2-7	TRBV9	-	-	15	CASSVEAGHSYEQYF	TGTGCCAGCAGCGTAGAAGCAGGCCACTCCTACGAGCAGTACTTC
TRBJ2-5	TRBV6-6	-	-	13	CASSQAYQETQYF	TGTGCCAGCAGCCAGGCGTACCAAGAGACCCAGTACTTC
TRBJ2-7	TRBV1	-	-	17	CTSSQVIRTGGFYEQYF	TGCACCAGCAGCCAAGTCATCAGGACAGGAGGGTTTTACGAGCAGTACTTC
TRBJ2-7	TRBV15	-	-	15	CATSKDIGEYYEQYF	TGTGCCACCAGCAAGGATATAGGAGAGTATTACGAGCAGTACTTC
TRBJ1-4	TRBV4-3	-	-	17	CASSQERAVATNEKLFF	TGCGCCAGCAGCCAAGAGCGGGCCGTCGCAACTAATGAAAAACTGTTTTTT
TRBJ1-2	TRBV9	TRBD1	-	15	CASSSNPGGGYGYTF	TGTGCCAGCAGCTCCAATCCAGGGGGAGGCTATGGCTACACCTTC
TRBJ2-2	TRBV2	TRBD2	-	13	CASGLAGIGELFF	TGTGCCAGCGGCCTAGCGGGAATCGGGGAGCTGTTTTTT
TRBJ2-1	TRBV9	TRBD1	-	14	CASSFGRGPTEQFF	TGTGCCAGCAGCTTCGGCAGGGGGCCGACTGAGCAGTTCTTC
TRBJ2-7	TRBV2	-	-	14	CASKKVWQDYEQYF	TGTGCCAGCAAAAAAGTCTGGCAGGACTACGAGCAGTACTTC
TRBJ2-5	TRBV7-8	TRBD1	-	13	CASSRQGFETQYF	TGTGCCAGCTCGCGACAGGGGTTCGAGACCCAGTACTTC
TRBJ2-1	TRBV6-6	TRBD1	few	15	CASSGRDSSYNEQFF	TGTGCCAGCAGTGGCCGGGACAGTAGTTACAATGAGCAGTTCTTC
TRBJ1-5	TRBV28	-	-	17	CASSYFPRSALNQPQHF	TGTGCCAGCAGCTACTTCCCCCGGAGTGCGCTAAATCAGCCCCAGCATTTT
TRBJ1-2	TRBV7-2	-	-	14	CASSLDDSLYGYTF	TGTGCCAGCAGCTTAGACGACAGTCTCTATGGCTACACCTTC
TRBJ2-3	TRBV15	-	-	14	CATSRGQHTDTQYF	TGTGCCACCAGCAGAGGACAGCACACAGATACGCAGTATTTT
TRBJ2-1	TRBV9	TRBD1	-	15	CASSPGTGNYNEQFF	TGTGCCAGCAGCCCCGGGACAGGAAATTACAATGAGCAGTTCTTC
TRBJ2-1	TRBV7-6	-	-	11	CASSQGGQQFF	TGTGCCAGCAGCCAGGGGGGCCAACAGTTCTTC
TRBJ2-7	TRBV30	TRBD1	few	14	CAWRGEDRVGEQYF	TGTGCCTGGAGAGGTGAGGACAGGGTGGGCGAGCAGTACTTC
TRBJ1-3	TRBV7-2	-	-	12	CASSLVANTIYF	TGTGCCAGCAGCTTAGTAGCAAACACCATATATTTT
TRBJ2-2	TRBV6-1	-	-	14	CASSGTSNTGELFF	TGTGCCAGCAGTGGGACATCGAACACCGGGGAGCTGTTTTTT
TRBJ2-5	TRBV11-2	-	-	15	CASSLGSTIQETQYF	TGTGCCAGCAGCTTAGGTTCCACAATCCAAGAGACCCAGTACTTC
TRBJ2-1	TRBV5-4	-	few	15	CASSSVLSSYNEQFF	TGTGCCAGCAGCTCCGTCCTGAGCTCCTACAATGAGCAGTTCTTC
TRBJ1-1	TRBV6-6	TRBD1	-	11	CASTGQGPAFF	TGTGCCAGCACCGGACAGGGTCCAGCTTTCTTT
TRBJ2-7	TRBV4-2	-	-	17	CASSQDLAASGPYEQYF	TGTGCCAGCAGCCAAGATTTAGCGGCCTCAGGTCCCTACGAGCAGTACTTC
TRBJ2-7	TRBV21-1	-	-	21	CASSSGRDSGRALGLPYEQYF	TGTGCCAGCAGCAGCGGCAGGGATAGCGGGAGGGCTCTTGGTCTCCCCTACGAGCAGTACTTC
TRBJ2-1	TRBV4-3	-	-	13	CASSRTTDNEQFF	TGCGCCAGCAGCCGAACGACAGACAATGAGCAGTTCTTC
TRBJ1-4	TRBV4-1	TRBD1	-	15	CASSQVGRGLEKLFF	TGCGCCAGCAGCCAAGTAGGCAGGGGGCTCGAAAAACTGTTTTTT
TRBJ1-5	TRBV2	-	-	12	CASNRELQPQHF	TGTGCCAGCAACAGGGAACTTCAGCCCCAGCATTTT